These T cell receptor beta chains were read from a single sample in a study of T cell responses to AZD1222 COVID-19 vaccine. Profiling relied on immunoSEQ multiplex PCR, and the TCRdb table lists in-frame clones only, not all of them. Here the sample spans over 100,000 clones, nearly 90% being singletons. The material was peripheral blood, obtained on day 0 of MenACWY control vaccination. The receptors originated from an adult in good health. CDR3s include the opening cysteine and the closing phenylalanine or tryptophan. D genes are given only for firm matches. The size field is filled for only some rows; it gives once, few, many or a size class.

clone size: .
D gene: .
V gene: TRBV19
J gene: TRBJ1-2
CDR3 protein: CASTIGKISGNYGYTF
CDR3 DNA: TGTGCCAGTACCATAGGGAAGATCTCGGGTAACTATGGCTACACCTTC

clone size: .
D gene: .
V gene: TRBV4-3
J gene: TRBJ1-4
CDR3 protein: CASSRQSGEKLFF
CDR3 DNA: TGCGCCAGCAGCCGGCAGAGTGGCGAAAAACTGTTTTTT

clone size: .
D gene: .
V gene: TRBV2
J gene: TRBJ1-2
CDR3 protein: CASSLILGARSGYTF
CDR3 DNA: TGTGCCAGCAGTCTAATACTGGGGGCGCGGAGTGGCTACACCTTC

clone size: .
D gene: .
V gene: TRBV6-6
J gene: TRBJ2-1
CDR3 protein: CASSLSGAEQFF
CDR3 DNA: TGTGCCAGCAGTCTTAGCGGTGCTGAGCAGTTCTTC

clone size: few
D gene: TRBD2
V gene: TRBV7-2
J gene: TRBJ2-7
CDR3 protein: CASSLAGGATSYEQYF
CDR3 DNA: TGTGCCAGCAGCCTTGCCGGGGGGGCGACCTCCTACGAGCAGTACTTC

clone size: .
D gene: TRBD1
V gene: TRBV6-5
J gene: TRBJ2-3
CDR3 protein: CASRLQTGPDTQYF
CDR3 DNA: TGTGCCAGCAGATTGCAGACAGGGCCAGATACGCAGTATTTT

clone size: .
D gene: TRBD1
V gene: TRBV4-1
J gene: TRBJ2-1
CDR3 protein: CASSQPQGRKQFF
CDR3 DNA: TGCGCCAGCAGCCAACCACAGGGGCGCAAGCAGTTCTTC

clone size: .
D gene: TRBD2
V gene: TRBV3-1/TRBV3-2
J gene: TRBJ2-1
CDR3 protein: CASRGAGRKNEQFF
CDR3 DNA: TGTGCCAGTAGGGGAGCGGGAAGGAAGAATGAGCAGTTCTTC

clone size: .
D gene: TRBD1
V gene: TRBV19
J gene: TRBJ1-1
CDR3 protein: CASSISQGVAMNTEAFF
CDR3 DNA: TGTGCCAGTAGTATCTCACAGGGGGTTGCAATGAACACTGAAGCTTTCTTT

clone size: .
D gene: TRBD2
V gene: TRBV5-4
J gene: TRBJ2-7
CDR3 protein: CASSSIAGLTSSYEQYF
CDR3 DNA: TGTGCCAGCAGTTCGATAGCGGGACTGACTAGTTCCTACGAGCAGTACTTC

clone size: .
D gene: TRBD2
V gene: TRBV2
J gene: TRBJ2-7
CDR3 protein: CASMVREGPYEQYF
CDR3 DNA: TGTGCCAGCATGGTCCGGGAGGGCCCTTACGAGCAGTACTTC

clone size: .
D gene: .
V gene: TRBV7-9
J gene: TRBJ1-3
CDR3 protein: CASSPRGISGNTIYF
CDR3 DNA: TGTGCCAGCAGCCCCCGGGGAATCTCTGGAAACACCATATATTTT

clone size: .
D gene: .
V gene: TRBV6-4
J gene: TRBJ2-5
CDR3 protein: CASDMGPGETQYF
CDR3 DNA: TGTGCCAGCGATATGGGACCAGGAGAGACCCAGTACTTC

clone size: .
D gene: .
V gene: TRBV12-5
J gene: TRBJ2-3
CDR3 protein: CASGPRGDTQYF
CDR3 DNA: TGTGCTAGTGGTCCCAGAGGGGATACGCAGTATTTT

clone size: .
D gene: TRBD2
V gene: TRBV5-6
J gene: TRBJ2-7
CDR3 protein: CASRAGTSGGPNSYEQYF
CDR3 DNA: TGTGCCAGCAGGGCCGGGACTAGCGGGGGCCCCAACTCCTACGAGCAGTACTTC

clone size: .
D gene: TRBD2
V gene: TRBV18
J gene: TRBJ2-1
CDR3 protein: CASSPTSGVNEQFF
CDR3 DNA: TGTGCCAGCTCACCAACTAGCGGGGTCAATGAGCAGTTCTTC

clone size: .
D gene: .
V gene: TRBV5-1
J gene: TRBJ2-3
CDR3 protein: CASSSQGYAQYF
CDR3 DNA: TGCGCCAGCAGCAGCCAGGGGTACGCGCAGTATTTT

clone size: .
D gene: .
V gene: TRBV19
J gene: TRBJ1-1
CDR3 protein: CAKLSHRVETEAFF
CDR3 DNA: TGTGCCAAACTTTCGCACAGGGTTGAAACTGAAGCTTTCTTT

clone size: .
D gene: .
V gene: TRBV21-1
J gene: TRBJ2-1
CDR3 protein: CASSKALITLGGRADEQFF
CDR3 DNA: TGTGCCAGCAGCAAAGCGCTTATAACGCTTGGCGGGAGGGCCGATGAGCAGTTCTTC

clone size: .
D gene: TRBD1
V gene: TRBV5-4
J gene: TRBJ2-1
CDR3 protein: CASSLEGGTYNEQFF
CDR3 DNA: TGTGCCAGCAGCTTGGAAGGGGGCACCTACAATGAGCAGTTCTTC

clone size: .
D gene: .
V gene: TRBV23-1
J gene: TRBJ2-7
CDR3 protein: CASSLALYYEQYF
CDR3 DNA: TGCGCCAGCAGCCTAGCGTTATACTACGAGCAGTACTTC

clone size: .
D gene: .
V gene: TRBV12-3/TRBV12-4
J gene: TRBJ2-7
CDR3 protein: CASSWQGLNEQYF
CDR3 DNA: TGTGCCAGCAGTTGGCAGGGTCTCAACGAGCAGTACTTC

clone size: .
D gene: TRBD1
V gene: TRBV24-1
J gene: TRBJ1-4
CDR3 protein: CAIPGGSVNGANEKLFF
CDR3 DNA: TGTGCCATACCAGGGGGCTCGGTGAATGGTGCTAATGAAAAACTGTTTTTT

clone size: .
D gene: TRBD1
V gene: TRBV7-2
J gene: TRBJ2-5
CDR3 protein: CASSFQGDGETQYF
CDR3 DNA: TGTGCCAGCAGTTTCCAGGGGGACGGAGAGACCCAGTACTTC

clone size: .
D gene: .
V gene: TRBV5-5
J gene: TRBJ2-7
CDR3 protein: CASSTPEQRPSDEQYF
CDR3 DNA: TGTGCCAGCAGCACTCCGGAACAGAGGCCTTCAGACGAGCAGTACTTC

clone size: .
D gene: .
V gene: TRBV28
J gene: TRBJ1-1
CDR3 protein: CASTSPHVGNTEAFF
CDR3 DNA: TGTGCCAGCACCTCTCCCCATGTTGGGAACACTGAAGCTTTCTTT

clone size: .
D gene: .
V gene: TRBV5-5
J gene: TRBJ1-5
CDR3 protein: CASSWTLDSGGWQPQHF
CDR3 DNA: TGTGCCAGCAGCTGGACCCTGGATTCGGGGGGTTGGCAGCCCCAGCATTTT

clone size: .
D gene: .
V gene: TRBV27
J gene: TRBJ2-3
CDR3 protein: CASSLSFGPAGRKTDTQYF
CDR3 DNA: TGTGCCAGCAGTTTATCCTTTGGACCCGCAGGTCGGAAGACAGATACGCAGTATTTT

clone size: .
D gene: .
V gene: TRBV7-2
J gene: TRBJ2-5
CDR3 protein: CASSQRPGRQETQYF
CDR3 DNA: TGTGCCAGCAGTCAAAGACCGGGACGCCAAGAGACCCAGTACTTC

clone size: .
D gene: .
V gene: TRBV6-2/TRBV6-3
J gene: TRBJ2-6
CDR3 protein: CASTPGTFGANVLTF
CDR3 DNA: TGTGCCAGCACCCCCGGGACGTTCGGGGCCAACGTCCTGACTTTC

clone size: .
D gene: TRBD1
V gene: TRBV9
J gene: TRBJ1-1
CDR3 protein: CASSVGTGSEAFF
CDR3 DNA: TGTGCCAGCAGCGTAGGGACAGGGTCTGAAGCTTTCTTT

clone size: .
D gene: .
V gene: TRBV6-5
J gene: TRBJ1-2
CDR3 protein: CASSYQGNYGYTF
CDR3 DNA: TGTGCCAGCAGTTATCAGGGAAACTATGGCTACACCTTC

clone size: .
D gene: TRBD1
V gene: TRBV4-2
J gene: TRBJ2-1
CDR3 protein: CASSQTGSGGTYYKEQFF
CDR3 DNA: TGTGCCAGCAGCCAAACAGGATCAGGGGGCACCTACTACAAAGAGCAGTTCTTC

clone size: .
D gene: TRBD2
V gene: TRBV19
J gene: TRBJ2-7
CDR3 protein: CASSIGAGQGGYYEQYF
CDR3 DNA: TGTGCCAGTAGTATTGGTGCCGGGCAGGGAGGGTACTACGAGCAGTACTTC

clone size: .
D gene: .
V gene: TRBV30
J gene: TRBJ2-3
CDR3 protein: CAWGRGFSGDTQYF
CDR3 DNA: TGTGCCTGGGGGCGGGGCTTTTCGGGGGATACGCAGTATTTT

clone size: .
D gene: .
V gene: TRBV7-2
J gene: TRBJ2-1
CDR3 protein: CASSLAGTLRRNEQFF
CDR3 DNA: TGTGCCAGCAGCCTAGCCGGGACCCTTCGACGCAATGAGCAGTTCTTC

clone size: .
D gene: TRBD1
V gene: TRBV9
J gene: TRBJ1-6
CDR3 protein: CASSFRDRGLSPLHF
CDR3 DNA: TGTGCCAGCAGCTTCCGGGACAGGGGGCTTTCACCCCTCCACTTT

clone size: .
D gene: TRBD2
V gene: TRBV7-2
J gene: TRBJ2-7
CDR3 protein: CASSYLGTSGEQYF
CDR3 DNA: TGTGCCAGCAGCTACTTAGGGACTAGCGGCGAGCAGTACTTC

clone size: .
D gene: .
V gene: TRBV20-1
J gene: TRBJ2-3
CDR3 protein: CSASPVAGDTDTQYF
CDR3 DNA: TGCAGTGCTAGTCCCGTTGCGGGCGACACAGATACGCAGTATTTT

clone size: .
D gene: .
V gene: TRBV9
J gene: TRBJ1-2
CDR3 protein: CASSVVGTEGYTF
CDR3 DNA: TGTGCCAGCAGCGTAGTGGGGACTGAGGGCTACACCTTC

clone size: .
D gene: .
V gene: TRBV9
J gene: TRBJ1-2
CDR3 protein: CASSPIDSSYGYTF
CDR3 DNA: TGTGCCAGCAGCCCAATCGACTCCTCCTATGGCTACACCTTC

clone size: .
D gene: .
V gene: TRBV7-9
J gene: TRBJ1-5
CDR3 protein: CASSPGSFSNQPQHF
CDR3 DNA: TGTGCCAGCAGCCCAGGGTCTTTCAGCAATCAGCCCCAGCATTTT

clone size: .
D gene: .
V gene: TRBV6-5
J gene: TRBJ2-3
CDR3 protein: CASSRRLEPTDTQYF
CDR3 DNA: TGTGCCAGCAGCAGACGACTAGAACCCACAGATACGCAGTATTTT

clone size: .
D gene: TRBD2
V gene: TRBV5-5
J gene: TRBJ2-1
CDR3 protein: CASRRTTSGGTNEQFF
CDR3 DNA: TGTGCCAGCAGGCGGACGACTAGCGGGGGTACCAATGAGCAGTTCTTC

clone size: .
D gene: .
V gene: TRBV28
J gene: TRBJ2-7
CDR3 protein: CASSLGREQYF
CDR3 DNA: TGTGCCAGCAGTTTAGGGAGGGAGCAGTACTTC

clone size: few
D gene: TRBD1
V gene: TRBV6-5
J gene: TRBJ1-4
CDR3 protein: CASRNTGDSEKLFF
CDR3 DNA: TGTGCCAGCAGGAACACAGGGGATAGCGAAAAACTGTTTTTT

clone size: .
D gene: TRBD1
V gene: TRBV7-2
J gene: TRBJ1-1
CDR3 protein: CASSLWEGAVYRYRRAFF
CDR3 DNA: TGTGCCAGCAGCTTATGGGAGGGGGCAGTATATCGGTATAGGAGAGCTTTCTTT

clone size: .
D gene: TRBD2
V gene: TRBV6-5
J gene: TRBJ2-1
CDR3 protein: CASSYSVAGDEQFF
CDR3 DNA: TGTGCCAGCAGTTACTCGGTAGCGGGAGATGAGCAGTTCTTC

clone size: .
D gene: TRBD1
V gene: TRBV4-2
J gene: TRBJ1-1
CDR3 protein: CASSPTGTGVTEAFF
CDR3 DNA: TGTGCCAGCAGCCCGACCGGGACAGGGGTGACTGAAGCTTTCTTT

clone size: .
D gene: TRBD1
V gene: TRBV30
J gene: TRBJ1-2
CDR3 protein: CAWRDRGRVDDHGYTF
CDR3 DNA: TGTGCCTGGAGGGACAGGGGCAGGGTCGACGACCATGGCTACACCTTC

clone size: .
D gene: TRBD1
V gene: TRBV9
J gene: TRBJ2-2
CDR3 protein: CASSVLRGQGANTGELFF
CDR3 DNA: TGTGCCAGCAGCGTGCTAAGGGGACAGGGGGCGAACACCGGGGAGCTGTTTTTT

clone size: .
D gene: .
V gene: TRBV2
J gene: TRBJ2-5
CDR3 protein: CASSEFPRGTQYF
CDR3 DNA: TGTGCCAGCAGTGAATTCCCACGGGGGACCCAGTACTTC

clone size: .
D gene: .
V gene: TRBV27
J gene: TRBJ1-2
CDR3 protein: CASSEIPPGALTGYTF
CDR3 DNA: TGTGCCAGCAGCGAAATCCCCCCAGGGGCCTTAACTGGCTACACCTTC

clone size: .
D gene: TRBD1
V gene: TRBV28
J gene: TRBJ1-1
CDR3 protein: CASSKTGGFTEAFF
CDR3 DNA: TGTGCCAGCAGTAAGACAGGGGGCTTCACTGAAGCTTTCTTT

clone size: .
D gene: .
V gene: TRBV19
J gene: TRBJ2-2
CDR3 protein: CASSGQTGTGELFF
CDR3 DNA: TGTGCCAGTTCCGGACAAACGGGGACCGGGGAGCTGTTTTTT